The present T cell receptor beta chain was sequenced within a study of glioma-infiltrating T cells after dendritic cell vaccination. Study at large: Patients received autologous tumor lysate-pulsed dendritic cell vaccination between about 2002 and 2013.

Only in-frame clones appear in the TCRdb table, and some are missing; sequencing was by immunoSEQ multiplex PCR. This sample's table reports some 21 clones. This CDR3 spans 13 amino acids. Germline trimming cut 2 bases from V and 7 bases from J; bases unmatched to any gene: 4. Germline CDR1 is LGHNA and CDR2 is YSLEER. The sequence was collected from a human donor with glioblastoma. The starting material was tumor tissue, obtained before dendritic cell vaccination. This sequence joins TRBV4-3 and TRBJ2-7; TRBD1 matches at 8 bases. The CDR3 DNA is TGCGCCAGCAGCCAAAGGACAGGGAGGGAGCAGTACTTC. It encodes CASSQRTGREQYF.